The 19 T cell receptor beta chains in this list originate from one sample, sequenced in a study of OX40 agonist ivuxolimab in advanced cancers. Using immunoSEQ multiplex PCR, the repertoire was profiled, and TCRdb retains in-frame clones only, with some absent. The data show approximately 99,000 clones, with approximately 94% seen just once and about 2% held by the top ten. This specimen was CD4+ or CD8+ T cells sorted from blood, taken in a trial of the OX40 agonist ivuxolimab. Receptors were obtained from an adult with an advanced solid tumor such as melanoma, head and neck, liver or kidney cancer.

The genes are TRBV9 and TRBJ2-7; D is possibly TRBD1 or TRBD2 (5 bases each). Germline-derived CDR1 and CDR2 are SGDLS and YYNGEE. This CDR3 is built from 13 residues. Deletions cut 7 bases from V and 0 bases from J, with 11 bases between. This chain's CDR3 is CASYSGLSYEQYF. In DNA, the CDR3 is TGTGCCAGCTACTCGGGGCTCTCCTACGAGCAGTACTTC.

V gene TRBV7-9 combines with J gene TRBJ2-7; D is possibly TRBD1 or TRBD2 (5 bases each). Germline loops: CDR1 SEHNR, CDR2 FQNEAQ (reference sequence). The CDR3 has 13 residues. Trimming removed 5 bases from V and 1 base from J, with 9 bases in between. DNA of the CDR3: TGTGCCAGCAGCCCCGGGGCGTCCTACGAGCAGTACTTC. This gives the protein CASSPGASYEQYF.

The chain recombines TRBV7-8 with TRBJ2-3; no definite D call. Germline loops: CDR1 SGHVS, CDR2 FQNEAQ. The CDR3 totals 15 residues. V lost 7 bases, J lost 0 bases, and 14 bases lay in between. The CDR3 DNA follows: TGTGCCAGCATCCTCTCCGACCGGAGCACAGATACGCAGTATTTT. Protein sequence: CASILSDRSTDTQYF.

The chain has TRBV28 and TRBJ2-1; 14 bases match TRBD2. Germline V gene sequence: CDR1 MDHEN, CDR2 SYDVKM. The CDR3 spans 15 residues. After removal of 5 bases from V and 7 bases from J, the junction contained 4 bases not matched to a gene. CDR3 region: CASSLGTSGSNEQFF. The CDR3, as DNA: TGTGCCAGCAGTCTGGGGACTAGCGGGAGTAATGAGCAGTTCTTC.

A word on this clone: This specimen includes other DNA sequences encoding the same CDR3. The rearrangement links TRBV30 to TRBJ1-2, with TRBD1 as a possible D gene (6 bases). In germline, CDR1 is GTSNPN, CDR2 SVGIG (reference sequence). The CDR3 is 11 amino acids. V lost 5 bases, J lost 8 bases, and 12 bases lay in between. The DNA of the CDR3 is TGTGCCTGGGAGGGGGGGGGCGGCTACACCTTC. This gives the protein CAWEGGGGYTF.

J is TRBJ2-2 and V is TRBV7-2; weak D call: TRBD2 (6 bases). V was shortened by 3 bases and J by 0 bases, with 8 bases between the two germline ends. The germline V gene has CDR1 SGHTA and CDR2 FQGNSA. This CDR3 has 15 residues. The CDR3 is CASSFERANTGELFF. The CDR3 nucleotides read TGTGCCAGCAGCTTCGAGCGGGCGAACACCGGGGAGCTGTTTTTT.

This chain joins TRBV4-3 and TRBJ2-3; tentatively, D is TRBD1 or TRBD2 (6 bases each). CDR1 LGHNA and CDR2 YSLEER come from the germline V gene. The V and J ends lost 0 bases and 7 bases respectively, with 11 bases between them. CDR3 length equals 14 residues. The CDR3 coding sequence is TGCGCCAGCAGCCAAGAGGTGGGGGGCAATACGCAGTATTTT. It translates to CASSQEVGGNTQYF.

The CDR3 DNA follows: TGTGCCAGCAGCCCCCGGCGGTTGCGGGGGGACGAGCAGTACTTC. It translates to CASSPRRLRGDEQYF. The chain has TRBV5-8 and TRBJ2-7, with 8 bases matching TRBD2. The V gene's germline CDR1 is SGHTS and CDR2 YDEGEE. The trim removed 4 bases at V and 5 bases at J, leaving 11 bases unmatched. The CDR3 contains 15 residues.

Only one count was recorded for this clone. This chain connects TRBV15 to TRBJ2-7, with TRBD2 matching 7 bases. Germline V gene data show CDR1 as LNHNV and CDR2 as YYDKDF (reference sequence). The CDR3 loop spans 16 amino acids. V shed 1 base, J shed 2 bases, and the junction held 8 bases outside the gene matches. CDR3 sequence: CATSRVPTSFPYEQYF. CDR3 nucleotides: TGTGCCACCAGCAGAGTTCCGACTAGCTTCCCCTACGAGCAGTACTTC.

The chain carries TRBV27 and TRBJ2-5, with D uncertain. CDR3 size: 13 residues. CDR1 is MNHEY and CDR2 is SMNVEV in the germline V gene (reference sequence). V shed 2 bases and J shed 5 bases, with 9 bases lying between them. The CDR3 sequence is CASSLITSETQYF. CDR3 DNA: TGTGCCAGCAGTTTAATCACTTCGGAGACCCAGTACTTC.

The chain is built from TRBV4-2 and TRBJ2-2; TRBD2 aligns across 14 bases. The CDR3 contains 16 residues. The V gene's germline CDR1 is LGHNA and CDR2 YNFKEQ. The junction had 4 bases not matched to a gene; V was cut back by 4 bases and J by 6 bases. The CDR3 bases are TGTGCCAGCAGCCCGACTAGCGGGAGGGCCCCCGGGGAGCTGTTTTTT. Translation gives CASSPTSGRAPGELFF.

The chain is built from TRBV28 and TRBJ2-1; 7 bases line up with TRBD2. The CDR3 is made up of 16 amino acids. J was trimmed by 6 bases and V by 5 bases; bases with no gene match: 13. Germline V CDR1 and CDR2: MDHEN, SYDVKM. Written as DNA, the CDR3 is TGTGCCAGCAGTCCCCTCGTCGGGGAGGGTCGCAATGAGCAGTTCTTC. This gives the protein CASSPLVGEGRNEQFF.

V gene TRBV19 combines with J gene TRBJ2-1; D may match TRBD1 or TRBD2 (5 bases each). V lost 3 bases, J lost 10 bases, and 13 bases lay in between. This CDR3 spans 13 amino acids. CDR1 and CDR2 (germline): LNHDA, SQIVND (reference sequence). CDR3 sequence (DNA): TGTGCCAGTAGTATGGGGGACGGAGTGGAGCAGTTCTTC. Amino acid sequence: CASSMGDGVEQFF. The entire variable domain, with the rest obtained from reference TRBV19 and TRBJ2-1, is as follows: DGGITQSPKYLFRKEGQNVTLSCEQNLNHDAMYWYRQDPGQGLRLIYYSQIVNDFQKGDIAEGYSVSREKKESFPLTVTSAQKNPTAFYLCASSMGDGVEQFFGPGTRLTVL.

This chain uses TRBV28 with TRBJ2-1, with 7 bases lining up with TRBD1. There are 14 residues in the CDR3. After removal of 5 bases from V and 4 bases from J, the junction contained 5 bases not matched to a gene. Germline loops: CDR1 MDHEN, CDR2 SYDVKM. CDR3 DNA: TGTGCCAGCAGTCCGGGGACAGCGTACAATGAGCAGTTCTTC. Translated: CASSPGTAYNEQFF.

This clone occurred once. The chain employs TRBV6-5 and TRBJ2-3, with D possibly being TRBD1 (6 bases). The ends were cut back, 0 bases at V and 1 base at J, with 11 bases in the middle. Germline values: CDR1 MNHEY, CDR2 SVGAGI. The CDR3 has 16 residues. CDR3 sequence: CASSYSTPGGTDTQYF. The CDR3 nucleotides read TGTGCCAGCAGTTACTCGACTCCAGGGGGCACAGATACGCAGTATTTT.

This rearrangement joins TRBV4-3 to TRBJ1-4, with TRBD1 as a possible D gene (6 bases). The CDR3 contains 16 residues. Germline CDR1 LGHNA, CDR2 YSLEER. The ends were cut back, 1 base at V and 7 bases at J, with 16 bases in the middle. The CDR3 protein is CASSQAGQIGGEKLFF. The CDR3 DNA is TGCGCCAGCAGCCAAGCCGGACAGATAGGGGGTGAAAAACTGTTTTTT.

CDR3 protein: CASSQAGDYEQYF. CDR3 in DNA: TGTGCCAGCAGTCAAGCGGGAGACTACGAGCAGTACTTC. This chain links TRBV27 with TRBJ2-7; 8 positions agree with TRBD2. The CDR3 length is 13 residues. The germline gives CDR1 MNHEY, CDR2 SMNVEV (reference sequence). V shed 5 bases, J shed 3 bases, and the junction held 3 bases outside the gene matches.

The CDR3 DNA reads TGTGCCAGCAGCTCCCGGACTAGCGGGGGGCCAGATGAGCAGTTCTTC. Protein product: CASSSRTSGGPDEQFF. V and J are TRBV5-4 and TRBJ2-1; TRBD2 matches at 14 bases. The CDR3 extends over 16 amino acids. CDR1 and CDR2 (germline): SGHNT, YYREEE (reference sequence). V lost 3 bases to trimming and J lost 8 bases; unmatched junction nucleotides: 7. The entire variable domain, with the rest obtained from reference TRBV5-4 and TRBJ2-1, is as follows: ETGVTQSPTHLIKTRGQQVTLRCSSQSGHNTVSWYQQALGQGPQFIFQYYREEENGRGNFPPRFSGLQFPNYSSELNVNALELDDSALYLCASSSRTSGGPDEQFFGPGTRLTVL.

V is TRBV21-1 and J is TRBJ2-7; TRBD1 is taken as the D call from the table, unchecked against the DNA. TRBV21-1 has pseudogene status. The CDR3 has 15 amino acids. For the CDR3, the DNA is TGTGCCAGCAGCAATGGTCAGGGACAATGGTACGAGCAGTACTTC. As protein: CASSNGQGQWYEQYF.